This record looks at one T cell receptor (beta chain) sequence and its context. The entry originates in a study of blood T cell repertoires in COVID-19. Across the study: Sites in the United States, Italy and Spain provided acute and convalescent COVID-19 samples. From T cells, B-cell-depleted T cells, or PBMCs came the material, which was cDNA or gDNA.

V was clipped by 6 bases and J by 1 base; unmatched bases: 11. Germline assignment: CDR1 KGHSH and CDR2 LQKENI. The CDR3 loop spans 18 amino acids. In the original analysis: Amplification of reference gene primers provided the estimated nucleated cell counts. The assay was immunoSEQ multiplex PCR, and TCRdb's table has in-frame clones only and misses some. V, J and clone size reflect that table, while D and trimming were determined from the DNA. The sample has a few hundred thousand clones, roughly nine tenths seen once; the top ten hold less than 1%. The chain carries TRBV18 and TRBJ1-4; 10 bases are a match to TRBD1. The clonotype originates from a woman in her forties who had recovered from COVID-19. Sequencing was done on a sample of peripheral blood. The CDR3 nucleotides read TGTGCCAGCTCCGCGGGACAGGGGATATTTGGAACTAATGAAAAACTGTTTTTT. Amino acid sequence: CASSAGQGIFGTNEKLFF.